The source of this T cell receptor (beta chain) is a study of T cell responses to AZD1222 COVID-19 vaccine. Study-level background: Both about-4-week and about-12-week second-dose recipients were combined.

Study findings and constraints: Spike-specific TCR depth and breadth grew after two AZD1222 doses. After the peak T cell response, and only then, were repertoires sampled.

Libraries were prepared by immunoSEQ multiplex PCR; TCRdb keeps only in-frame clonotypes and omits some of them. Among around 250,000 clones listed, approximately 93% were seen once. The germline gives CDR1 SSHAT, CDR2 FNYEAQ (reference sequence). The length of the CDR3 is 16 residues. In the case of this clone: The target antigen is unknown. The junction departs from the called germline gene at one end, perhaps through a read error.

The TCR was taken from an adult in good health. The V gene is TRBV7-7, the J gene TRBJ1-2; D not certain. The sample was peripheral blood, taken on day 0 of AZD1222 vaccination. The CDR3: CASSKRGPRSNYGYTF. The CDR3, as DNA: TGTGCTAGCAGTAAAAGAGGTCCACGATCTAACTATGGCTACACCTTC.